This T cell receptor (beta chain) was obtained from a study of T cells in localized non-small cell lung cancer. The study, taken as a whole, reports: There was higher T cell clonality in uninvolved adjacent lung than in tumor, and it was highest there. The study linked higher blood T cell density to longer overall survival. Sequencing involved a lone tumor region, leaving heterogeneity possible.

The method was immunoSEQ multiplex PCR; TCRdb's version includes in-frame clones alone and lacks a portion of them. The sample lists 20,000 to 30,000 clones, 80% to 95% seen once, with about 4% in the top ten. On this clone: Antigen unknown.

Sequencing used peripheral blood, obtained before any cancer treatment. This sequence was found in an older female donor with stage II squamous cell lung carcinoma.

This CDR3 reads CASSESPGGIQYF. The CDR3 coding sequence is TGCGCCAGCAGTGAGTCCCCAGGGGGAATTCAGTACTTC. The chain employs TRBV10-2 and TRBJ2-4, with 7 nucleotides matching TRBD1. The V gene's germline CDR1 is WSHSY and CDR2 SAAADI. The CDR3 has 13 amino acids. The junction had 3 bases not matched to a gene; V was cut back by 0 bases and J by 10 bases.